These 9 T cell receptor beta chains were all obtained from the same sample, sequenced in a study of PD-L1 blockade in urothelial cancer. Time point of the sample: pretreatment peripheral blood. Clones were read by immunoSEQ multiplex PCR, and TCRdb kept only the in-frame ones, dropping some. Of about 51,000 clones listed, 86% were seen once; the top ten hold about 20%. This material consisted of PBMCs, taken around atezolizumab (anti-PD-L1) treatment. The source of these receptors is a man in his sixties with urothelial cancer.

The chain uses TRBV30 and TRBJ1-2; a possible D gene is TRBD1 (6 bases). V lost 4 bases to trimming and J lost 4 bases, with 16 bases between them. CDR1 and CDR2 (germline): GTSNPN, SVGIG (reference sequence). The CDR3 has 14 residues. The CDR3 DNA sequence: TGTGCCTGGAATAGCGCCGGGACACGCTATGGCTACACCTTC. The encoded protein is CAWNSAGTRYGYTF.

This chain uses TRBV4-3 with TRBJ1-4; 9 positions agree with TRBD1. CDR1 is LGHNA and CDR2 is YSLEER in the germline V gene. The CDR3 consists of 20 residues. V was pared by 0 bases and J by 5 bases, with 16 bases of the junction left unmatched. The CDR3 loop reads CASSQEWGTGRIGGNEKLFF. DNA for the CDR3: TGCGCCAGCAGCCAAGAATGGGGGACAGGGCGGATTGGGGGAAATGAAAAACTGTTTTTT.

The chain has TRBV2 and TRBJ1-5; 7 nucleotides match TRBD1. V lost 4 bases and J lost 6; bases outside the gene matches: 6. The CDR3 extends over 14 amino acids. Germline loops: CDR1 SNHLY, CDR2 FYNNEI. The CDR3 DNA sequence: TGTGCCAGCAGTGGTTCCAGGGGGTTTCAGCCCCAGCATTTT. Its translation is CASSGSRGFQPQHF. The entire variable domain, with the rest obtained from reference TRBV2 and TRBJ1-5, is as follows: EPEVTQTPSHQVTQMGQEVILRCVPISNHLYFYWYRQILGQKVEFLVSFYNNEISEKSEIFDDQFSVERPDGSNFTLKIRSTKLEDSAMYFCASSGSRGFQPQHFGDGTRLSIL.

The gene calls are TRBV5-1 and TRBJ2-3; 8 nucleotides agree with TRBD2. The germline V gene has CDR1 SGHRS and CDR2 YFSETQ. V gave up 1 base and J gave up 0 bases; unmatched junction bases: 4. CDR3 length: 16 amino acids. The CDR3 loop reads CASSLFAGGSTDTQYF. The CDR3 bases are TGCGCCAGCAGCTTGTTCGCGGGAGGTAGCACAGATACGCAGTATTTT.

This chain uses TRBV25-1 with TRBJ2-7; 8 bases line up with TRBD1. Germline lookup yields CDR1 MGHDK and CDR2 SYGVNS. With 2 bases clipped from V and 2 bases from J, the junction kept 8 bases outside the gene matches. CDR3 length equals 16 residues. CDR3 bases: TGTGCCAGCAGTGAACTGGGGACAGGAGTCCCCTACGAGCAGTACTTC. Translating gives CASSELGTGVPYEQYF.

As regards this clone: Additional DNA sequences in this sample encode the identical CDR3. The rearrangement joins TRBV5-1 to TRBJ2-2; 12 bases align to TRBD2. Germline V lookup: CDR1 SGHRS, CDR2 YFSETQ. The V segment lost 5 bases and the J segment 2 bases; nucleotides outside the gene matches: 1. The CDR3 totals 15 residues. The CDR3 DNA sequence: TGCGCCAGCAGACTAGCGGGGGGTAACACCGGGGAGCTGTTTTTT. Encoded protein: CASRLAGGNTGELFF. Variable domain in full (rest from reference TRBV5-1 and TRBJ2-2): KAGVTQTPRYLIKTRGQQVTLSCSPISGHRSVSWYQQTPGQGLQFLFEYFSETQRNKGNFPGRFSGRQFSNSRSEMNVSTLELGDSALYLCASRLAGGNTGELFFGEGSRLTVL.

The J gene is TRBJ2-7, the V gene TRBV20-1; no clear D gene. CDR3 length equals 11 residues. Per germline, CDR1 DFQATT and CDR2 SNEGSKA (reference sequence). V lost 0 bases to trimming and J lost 4 bases, with 4 bases between them. The CDR3 is CSARDAYEQYF. CDR3 nucleotide sequence: TGCAGTGCTAGAGATGCGTACGAGCAGTACTTC.

The V and J genes are TRBV6-6 and TRBJ1-2; D unclear. V dropped 5 bases and J dropped 8 bases, with 15 bases sitting between them. The V gene's germline CDR1 is MNHNY and CDR2 SVGAGI (reference sequence). The length of the CDR3 is 13 residues. The CDR3 DNA follows: TGTGCCAGCAGTCACCTACTATGGAACGGCTACACCTTC. This translates into CASSHLLWNGYTF.

The V call is TRBV6-6, the J call TRBJ1-5; 9 bases map to TRBD1. The length of the CDR3 is 14 residues. In germline, CDR1 is MNHNY, CDR2 SVGAGI (reference sequence). V shed 4 bases and J 11 bases; nucleotides not matched to a gene: 9. In nucleotides, the CDR3 is TGTGCCAGCAGTTCCGGGACAGGGCGGATGACCCAGCATTTT. Its translation is CASSSGTGRMTQHF.